Below, 21 T cell receptor beta chains from the same sample are listed, as sequenced in a study of pediatric ulcerative colitis. Profiled with immunoSEQ multiplex PCR; TCRdb holds only in-frame clones, not every one. The repertoire includes 10,000 or so clones, 88% of them detected once, and about 7.7% sits in the top ten. Sequencing was carried out using blood. The receptors shown here come from a girl aged 10 to 17 with moderate ulcerative colitis.

The V call is TRBV12-5, the J call TRBJ2-7; D may be TRBD1 or TRBD2 (5 bases each). Trimming removed 5 bases from V and 0 bases from J, with 11 bases in between. The germline V gene has CDR1 LGHNT and CDR2 FRNRAP. This CDR3 has 14 residues. The CDR3 nucleotides read TGTGCTAGTGGTCCCGGGGACGTCTCCTACGAGCAGTACTTC. Amino acids: CASGPGDVSYEQYF.

The chain employs TRBV29-1 and TRBJ1-1, with D possibly being TRBD1 (6 bases). V lost 2 bases, J lost 1 base, and 14 bases lay in between. Germline V gene data show CDR1 as SQVTM and CDR2 as ANQGSEA. The CDR3 extends over 15 amino acids. CDR3 sequence: CSVEPRQVRNTEAFF. The CDR3 DNA sequence: TGCAGCGTTGAACCAAGACAGGTACGGAACACTGAAGCTTTCTTT.

This clone showed up just once. The chain uses TRBV19 and TRBJ1-4; TRBD1 might be the D (5 bases). Trimming took off 0 bases at V and 2 bases at J, with 10 bases between the two ends. The germline CDR1 and CDR2 sequences are LNHDA and SQIVND (reference sequence). There are 16 residues in the CDR3. The DNA for the CDR3 is TGTGCCAGTAGTATAGATACCGGGACCACTAATGAAAAACTGTTTTTT. This encodes CASSIDTGTTNEKLFF.

The chain carries TRBV2 and TRBJ2-3, with D perhaps matching TRBD1 or TRBD2 (5 bases each). There are 14 residues in the CDR3. Trimming took off 6 bases at V and 6 bases at J, with 16 bases between the two ends. Germline V gene sequence: CDR1 SNHLY, CDR2 FYNNEI. This CDR3 reads CASSGDGERDTQYF. The CDR3 DNA sequence: TGTGCCAGCAGCGGGGACGGAGAACGGGATACGCAGTATTTT. Together with reference TRBV2 and TRBJ2-3, the CDR3 gives the full variable domain: EPEVTQTPSHQVTQMGQEVILRCVPISNHLYFYWYRQILGQKVEFLVSFYNNEISEKSEIFDDQFSVERPDGSNFTLKIRSTKLEDSAMYFCASSGDGERDTQYFGPGTRLTVL.

This rearrangement joins TRBV2 to TRBJ1-1; perhaps TRBD1 as D (5 bases). The CDR3 extends over 14 amino acids. CDR1 SNHLY and CDR2 FYNNEI come from the germline V gene. Trimming cost V 7 bases and J 5 bases, with 17 bases left between them. The CDR3: CASTTFGARTEAFF. The CDR3 coding sequence is TGTGCCAGCACCACGTTTGGGGCACGTACTGAAGCTTTCTTT.

The J gene is TRBJ1-2, the V gene TRBV5-1; D gene unclear. V was pared by 0 bases and J by 5 bases, with 14 bases between. Germline V gene lookup returns CDR1 SGHRS and CDR2 YFSETQ. This CDR3 is built from 15 residues. The CDR3 sequence is CASSLASGLNYGYTF. CDR3 coding DNA: TGCGCCAGCAGCTTGGCTTCCGGACTTAATTATGGCTACACCTTC.

The chain employs TRBV28 and TRBJ2-1; D gene uncertain. V gave up 1 base and J gave up 5 bases, with 15 bases separating them. The CDR3 has 16 amino acids. Germline V CDR1 and CDR2: MDHEN, SYDVKM. This CDR3 is CASSLLGTTSNNEQFF. CDR3 nucleotides: TGTGCCAGCAGTTTATTAGGTACTACGTCGAACAATGAGCAGTTCTTC.

The chain employs TRBV7-9 and TRBJ1-1, with D hard to call. The CDR3 has 16 amino acids. V gave up 1 base and J gave up 1 base, with 13 bases separating them. Germline V gives CDR1 SEHNR, CDR2 FQNEAQ (reference sequence). In DNA form, the CDR3 reads TGTGCCAGCAGCTTAGTTTTCGGGGATCAGAACACTGAAGCTTTCTTT. Translated: CASSLVFGDQNTEAFF.

This sequence joins TRBV27 and TRBJ2-7; 7 bases agree with TRBD2. V dropped 3 bases and J dropped 4; count of bases not matched to a gene: 6. This CDR3 region has 14 residues. Per the germline V gene, CDR1 is MNHEY and CDR2 is SMNVEV (reference sequence). CDR3 nucleotide sequence: TGTGCCAGCAGTTTCGCCAGCGGGGCTTACGAGCAGTACTTC. Protein product: CASSFASGAYEQYF.

The chain has TRBV5-8 and TRBJ2-7, with TRBD2 identical over 10 bases. The V segment lost 0 bases and the J segment 0 bases; nucleotides outside the gene matches: 6. CDR1 is SGHTS and CDR2 is YDEGEE in the germline V gene. This CDR3 contains 17 residues. CDR3 sequence (DNA): TGTGCCAGCAGCTTGGTCGTTAGCGGGAGGTCCTCCTACGAGCAGTACTTC. Its translation: CASSLVVSGRSSYEQYF.

The chain is built from TRBV27 and TRBJ1-1; D uncertain. Germline assignment: CDR1 MNHEY and CDR2 SMNVEV (reference sequence). V lost 5 bases and J lost 3, with 10 bases in between. The CDR3 totals 13 residues. The CDR3 DNA is TGTGCCAGCAGTGTAGGGAGGTACACTGAAGCTTTCTTT. Protein sequence: CASSVGRYTEAFF.

The chain joins TRBV10-3 to TRBJ1-1; 8 nucleotides agree with TRBD1. V lost 10 bases, J lost 3 bases, and 7 bases stayed unmatched. CDR1 is ENHRY, CDR2 SYGVKD, per germline. The CDR3 totals 13 residues. CDR3 residues: CATSDREDTEAFF. The CDR3 bases are TGTGCCACCTCGGACAGGGAAGACACTGAAGCTTTCTTT.

The chain joins TRBV4-2 to TRBJ2-7; the D gene could be TRBD1 or TRBD2 (5 bases each). V lost 1 base and J 0 bases, leaving 25 bases between the germline ends. There are 20 residues in the CDR3. Germline loops: CDR1 LGHNA, CDR2 YNFKEQ. CDR3 residues: CASSQVISFRENALSYEQYF. CDR3 nucleotide sequence: TGTGCCAGCAGCCAAGTAATCTCTTTCAGGGAGAATGCTCTCTCCTACGAGCAGTACTTC.

The chain joins TRBV19 to TRBJ2-7, with TRBD1 identical over 7 bases. The length of the CDR3 is 15 residues. CDR1 is LNHDA and CDR2 is SQIVND in the germline V gene (reference sequence). Germline trimming cut 5 bases from V and 4 bases from J; bases unmatched to any gene: 11. CDR3 sequence: CASSLAQGVGYEQYF. The CDR3 DNA follows: TGTGCCAGTAGTCTCGCCCAGGGGGTAGGGTACGAGCAGTACTTC.

V gene TRBV30 combines with J gene TRBJ2-2; no firm D call. Deletions cut 5 bases from V and 4 bases from J, with 8 bases between. The CDR3 has 12 residues. Germline-derived CDR1 and CDR2 are GTSNPN and SVGIG (reference sequence). The CDR3 bases are TGTGCCTGGTCTTTACGCACCGGGGAGCTGTTTTTT. It encodes CAWSLRTGELFF.

V gene TRBV28 combines with J gene TRBJ2-3; D ambiguous. Germline V gives CDR1 MDHEN, CDR2 SYDVKM. Trimming pared 6 bases from V and 1 base from J, leaving 8 bases between. The CDR3 has 13 residues. CDR3 bases: TGTGCCAGCAGCCCTATGCGCACAGATACGCAGTATTTT. Translated, it gives CASSPMRTDTQYF.

The genes are TRBV6-1 and TRBJ1-2; perhaps TRBD1 as D (5 bases). The CDR3 is 15 residues long. V gave up 2 bases and J gave up 3 bases, with 13 bases separating them. CDR1 and CDR2 from the germline V gene are MNHNS and SASEGT. The CDR3 loop reads CASSEWRGYDYGYTF. DNA for the CDR3: TGTGCCAGCAGTGAATGGCGGGGGTATGACTATGGCTACACCTTC.

The chain links TRBV6-1 to TRBJ2-7; TRBD1 agrees at 9 bases. The length of the CDR3 is 13 residues. J was trimmed by 3 bases and V by 9 bases; bases with no gene match: 6. Per the germline V gene, CDR1 is MNHNS and CDR2 is SASEGT. CDR3 bases: TGTGCCAGTATCCGGGACAGGGACTACGAGCAGTACTTC. The encoded protein is CASIRDRDYEQYF.

This clone was seen just once. The rearrangement uses TRBV5-1 and TRBJ2-2; TRBD1 is a possible D gene (5 bases). V was cut by 0 bases and J by 4 bases, with 13 bases left in between. Germline CDR1 reads SGHRS; CDR2 reads YFSETQ. CDR3 length: 16 residues. The CDR3, as DNA: TGCGCCAGCAGCTTGGAACCGACAGTTCTCACCGGGGAGCTGTTTTTT. Translated, it gives CASSLEPTVLTGELFF.

CDR3 protein: CASSSGDNQETQYF. The CDR3 DNA is TGTGCCAGCTCTAGCGGGGATAACCAAGAGACCCAGTACTTC. V usage is TRBV18 and J usage is TRBJ2-5; TRBD2 aligns across 8 bases. V dropped 6 bases and J dropped 0; count of bases not matched to a gene: 3. The germline CDR1 and CDR2 sequences are KGHSH and LQKENI. The CDR3 length is 14 residues.

This clone was recorded once. This CDR3 is CASSLAPGERTYGYTF. The CDR3 nucleotides read TGTGCCAGCAGCTTGGCCCCGGGGGAGCGGACCTATGGCTACACCTTC. The chain employs TRBV5-5 and TRBJ1-2; D is possibly TRBD1 (5 bases). CDR3 length equals 16 residues. The V end was cut by 0 bases, the J end by 4 bases, with 16 bases between. Germline-derived CDR1 and CDR2 are SGHKS and YYEKEE (reference sequence).